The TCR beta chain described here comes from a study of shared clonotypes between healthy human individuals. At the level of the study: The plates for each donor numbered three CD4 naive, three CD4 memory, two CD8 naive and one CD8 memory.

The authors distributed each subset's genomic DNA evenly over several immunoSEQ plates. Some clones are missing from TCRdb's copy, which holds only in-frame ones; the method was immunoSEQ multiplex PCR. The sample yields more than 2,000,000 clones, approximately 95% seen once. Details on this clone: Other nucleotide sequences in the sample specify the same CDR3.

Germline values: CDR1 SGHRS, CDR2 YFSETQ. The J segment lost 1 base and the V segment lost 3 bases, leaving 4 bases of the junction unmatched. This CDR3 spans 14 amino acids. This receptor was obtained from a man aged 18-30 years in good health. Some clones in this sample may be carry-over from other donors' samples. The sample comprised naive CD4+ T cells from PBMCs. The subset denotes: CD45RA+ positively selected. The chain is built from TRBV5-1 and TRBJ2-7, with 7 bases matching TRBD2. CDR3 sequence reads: CASSSAAGSYEQYF. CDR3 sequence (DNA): TGCGCCAGCAGCTCGGCAGCGGGGTCCTACGAGCAGTACTTC.